Shown below are 4 T cell receptor beta chains from a single sample sequenced in a study of T cell repertoires in urothelial bladder cancer. Using immunoSEQ multiplex PCR, the repertoire was profiled, and TCRdb retains in-frame clones only, with some absent. Of approximately 10,000 clones in the sample, roughly 50% were seen once. Sequencing input: tumor-infiltrating cells from bladder cancer. These receptor sequences come from a human donor with urothelial carcinoma.

The genes are TRBV18 and TRBJ2-1, with TRBD2 matching 14 bases. V lost 3 bases, J lost 0 bases, and 7 bases stayed unmatched. There are 19 residues in the CDR3. CDR1 is KGHSH, CDR2 LQKENI, per germline. The CDR3 reads CASSPAGTSGGSSYNEQFF. Written as DNA, the CDR3 is TGTGCCAGCTCACCCGCCGGGACTAGCGGGGGATCCTCCTACAATGAGCAGTTCTTC.

This clone qualifies as medium-sized. The rearrangement links TRBV6-5 to TRBJ2-7, with TRBD2 matching over 9 bases. Trimming at V came to 7 bases and at J to 7 bases, leaving 14 bases not matched to a gene. The CDR3 contains 15 residues. Germline V gene data show CDR1 as MNHEY and CDR2 as SVGAGI. The CDR3 DNA reads TGTGCCAGCAAAGAAAGCGGGGGGTCCCAAGGGGAGCAGTACTTC. It is translated as CASKESGGSQGEQYF.

This chain connects TRBV6-5 to TRBJ1-2; no firm D call. This CDR3 region has 14 residues. Germline CDR1 reads MNHEY; CDR2 reads SVGAGI. V lost 0 bases to trimming and J lost 4 bases, with 9 bases between them. CDR3: CASSYSGVLYGYTF. The CDR3 DNA reads as TGTGCCAGCAGTTACTCGGGTGTCCTCTATGGCTACACCTTC.

V is TRBV28 and J is TRBJ1-6; D not certain. Trimming stripped 5 bases from V and 0 bases from J, with 8 bases between. From germline, CDR1 is MDHEN and CDR2 SYDVKM. The CDR3 has 15 residues. The CDR3 DNA sequence: TGTGCCAGCAGTCTAATGAGCTCCTATAATTCACCCCTCCACTTT. This codes for CASSLMSSYNSPLHF.